This T cell receptor beta chain was identified in a study of blood T cell repertoires in COVID-19. Turning to the study itself: Samples of COVID-19 (acute and convalescent) were obtained from the United States, Italy and Spain. Sources were T cells, B-cell-depleted T cells, or PBMCs; the material itself was cDNA or gDNA.

Per the original methods: Reference gene primer amplification in the assay estimated nucleated cell counts. TCRdb's copy holds only in-frame clones and misses some; the assay was immunoSEQ multiplex PCR. The V and J calls and clone size are taken from that table; D and trimming were inferred from the DNA. The repertoire holds 110,000 or so clones, approximately 87% seen once, with approximately 8% in the top ten. The CDR3 extends over 13 amino acids. The V gene's germline CDR1 is MNHEY and CDR2 SVGAGI. V trimming: 6 bases; J trimming: 4 bases; junction bases outside the gene matches: 5. This TCR derives from a man aged 70-80 years who had recovered from COVID-19. Sequencing input: peripheral blood. The V gene is TRBV6-5, the J gene TRBJ1-2, with 7 nucleotides matching TRBD1. The CDR3 spells CASRATGVYGYTF. The DNA for the CDR3 is TGTGCCAGCAGAGCTACAGGGGTCTATGGCTACACCTTC.